The next 6 T cell receptor beta chains were all read from a single sample in a study of blood T cells in healthy people across ages (dated by TCRdb to about 2015). Libraries were made using 5' RACE. Sequencing instrument: Illumina HiSeq 2500. A second PCR of about 6 to 11 cycles was run with a J-beta primer mix and a sample-barcoded 5' primer. TCRdb reanalyzed the raw reads on its own, using fastp at Q25 for trimming and MiXCR for clone calling, and kept in-frame beta chains. Each CDR3 protein gets just one entry, which takes the most common genes and DNA from the rows behind it. This sample has approximately 1.5 million distinct CDR3 sequences in its table, and less than 45% of those were observed once. The ten largest clonotypes hold about 4% of the sample. Input material: blood. The receptors stem from a woman younger than 30 in good health.

CDR3: CSARDRVGTQPQHF. The DNA for the CDR3 is TGCAGTGCTAGAGACAGGGTGGGCACTCAGCCCCAGCATTTT. The rearrangement uses TRBV20-1 and TRBJ1-5, with D possibly TRBD1 on 5 matching bases. V gave up 0 bases and J gave up 6 bases, with 12 bases separating them. Germline V gene lookup returns CDR1 DFQATT and CDR2 SNEGSKA (reference sequence). This CDR3 spans 14 amino acids.

V usage is TRBV15 and J usage is TRBJ1-2; a possible D gene is TRBD1 (5 bases). Germline CDR1 and CDR2: LNHNV and YYDKDF (reference sequence). The CDR3 spans 14 residues. With 4 bases removed from V and 4 bases from J, the gap between germline ends came to 13 bases. CDR3 sequence: CATSKRTRSYGYTF. The CDR3 DNA reads as TGTGCCACCAGCAAAAGGACACGTTCCTATGGCTACACCTTC.

J is TRBJ1-1 and V is TRBV7-2; possible D gene TRBD1, 6 bases. The CDR3 extends over 13 amino acids. Germline loops: CDR1 SGHTA, CDR2 FQGNSA. V was clipped by 8 bases and J by 1 base, with 11 bases between them. The CDR3 spells CASAWTENTEAFF. CDR3 bases: TGTGCCAGCGCCTGGACAGAGAACACTGAAGCTTTCTTT.

The rearrangement links TRBV2 to TRBJ1-2, with TRBD1 matching over 7 bases. With 4 bases clipped from V and 3 bases from J, the junction kept 5 bases outside the gene matches. Germline V gene lookup returns CDR1 SNHLY and CDR2 FYNNEI. The CDR3 is 14 residues long. Here the CDR3 reads CASSADRVDYGYTF. The CDR3 coding sequence is TGTGCCAGCAGTGCTGACAGGGTGGACTATGGCTACACCTTC. The full variable domain, rest sourced from reference TRBV2 and TRBJ1-2, is EPEVTQTPSHQVTQMGQEVILRCVPISNHLYFYWYRQILGQKVEFLVSFYNNEISEKSEIFDDQFSVERPDGSNFTLKIRSTKLEDSAMYFCASSADRVDYGYTFGSGTRLTVV.

This chain links TRBV6-5 with TRBJ1-2; 8 positions agree with TRBD1. The CDR3 is 12 amino acids. Per the germline V gene, CDR1 is MNHEY and CDR2 is SVGAGI. Unmatched junction bases numbered 4, after V lost 6 bases and J lost 7 bases. This CDR3 is CASSQGACGYTF. Here the CDR3 DNA reads TGTGCCAGCAGCCAGGGGGCTTGTGGCTACACCTTC.

The chain couples TRBV20-1 to TRBJ1-2; D unclear. CDR3 length: 13 amino acids. V lost 1 base and J lost 2, with 8 bases in between. The germline gives CDR1 DFQATT, CDR2 SNEGSKA (reference sequence). Here the CDR3 reads CSARVSVNYGYTF. The CDR3, as DNA: TGCAGTGCTAGAGTTAGTGTAAACTATGGCTACACCTTC.